The rows below give T cell receptor beta chains drawn from one sample of a study of blood T cell repertoires in COVID-19. Only in-frame clones appear in the TCRdb table, and some are missing; sequencing was by immunoSEQ multiplex PCR. The table shows some 65,000 clones, with over 75% occurring only once. Sequencing used peripheral blood. The receptors shown here come from a man aged 80 or over with acute or convalescent COVID-19. Both conserved end residues are part of each CDR3. Fields, in order: clone size, V gene, D gene, J gene, CDR3 protein, CDR3 DNA. A D gene is named only where the DNA matches it firmly. Clone sizes are given selectively: once, few, many, or a class where the clone is expanded.

-	TRBV19	TRBD1	TRBJ2-4	CASSRDRGRNIQYF	TGTGCCAGTAGTAGGGACAGGGGGCGAAACATTCAGTACTTC
-	TRBV27	-	TRBJ2-6	CASSAKGSGANVLTF	TGTGCCAGCAGTGCGAAGGGGTCAGGGGCCAACGTCCTGACTTTC
once	TRBV24-1	TRBD1	TRBJ2-5	CATSEPGTGGTETQYF	TGTGCCACCAGTGAACCTGGGACAGGGGGCACGGAGACCCAGTACTTC
-	TRBV18	TRBD1	TRBJ2-7	CASSPQGASYEQYF	TGTGCCAGCTCACCGCAGGGGGCTTCCTACGAGCAGTACTTC
-	TRBV7-2	TRBD1	TRBJ1-2	CASSYTGGAGYGYTF	TGTGCCAGCAGCTATACAGGGGGCGCTGGCTATGGCTACACCTTC
-	TRBV4-2	-	TRBJ2-1	CASSQNSGLEQFF	TGTGCCAGCAGCCAAAACAGCGGGCTTGAGCAGTTCTTC
-	TRBV6-6	-	TRBJ2-6	CASRRTGSASGANVLTF	TGTGCCAGCAGGCGAACAGGGTCGGCTTCTGGGGCCAACGTCCTGACTTTC
-	TRBV5-1	-	TRBJ2-3	CASSTGDTDTQYF	TGCGCCAGCAGCACCGGGGACACAGATACGCAGTATTTT
-	TRBV7-9	-	TRBJ1-5	CASSLQGSNQPQHF	TGTGCCAGCAGCTTACAGGGAAGCAATCAGCCCCAGCATTTT
-	TRBV6-2/TRBV6-3	TRBD1	TRBJ2-7	CASSGTVSYEQYF	TGTGCCAGCAGTGGGACAGTCTCCTACGAGCAGTACTTC
-	TRBV10-3	TRBD2	TRBJ2-1	CATDVGGLAGAQDGFF	TGTGCCACCGACGTGGGGGGACTAGCGGGAGCCCAGGATGGGTTCTTC